This T cell receptor (beta chain) was sequenced for a study of ipilimumab plus nivolumab after autologous stem cell transplantation. Findings of the study overall: Per the authors, repertoire, Treg and microbiota data justify further study.

Comments on this clone: Its antigen is still unknown.

Using immunoSEQ multiplex PCR, the repertoire was profiled, and TCRdb retains in-frame clones only, with some absent. The sample comprises roughly 16,000 clones, approximately 75% of which are singletons, and roughly 18% rests with the top ten. The CDR3 consists of 16 residues. Germline V gene lookup returns CDR1 SGHRS and CDR2 YFSETQ. V was pared by 3 bases and J by 5 bases, with 8 bases of the junction left unmatched. The rearrangement uses TRBV5-1 and TRBJ2-3; 11 nucleotides align to TRBD2. The source of this sequence is a male donor with diffuse large B-cell lymphoma. This specimen consisted of PBMCs, obtained in a trial of ipilimumab plus nivolumab as post-transplant consolidation. This CDR3 is CASSSDSGGAGDTQYF. CDR3 nucleotide sequence: TGCGCCAGCAGCTCAGATAGCGGGGGGGCCGGAGATACGCAGTATTTT.